One and the same sample provided the 21 T cell receptor beta chains below, sequenced in a study of patients and donors after allogeneic stem cell transplantation. MiXCR was run by TCRdb on the RT-PCR reads, yielding one entry per CDR3 protein. The repertoire has a few hundred thousand distinct CDR3 sequences, around 40% of them found once; the top ten carry 11%. Specimen: blood, either unsorted or a sorted T cell fraction (not recorded which). The receptors shown here come from a human donor who was either an allogeneic HSCT recipient or a stem cell or donor lymphocyte infusion donor (not recorded which). It is not recorded whose cells these are; they may come from a transplant donor.

The genes are TRBV4-1 and TRBJ2-7; the match to TRBD1 covers 10 bases. Germline lookup yields CDR1 MGHRA and CDR2 YSYEKL. The V gene end was trimmed by 5 bases and the J gene end by 3 bases; junction bases not matched to a gene: 4. The CDR3 runs 14 residues. The CDR3 DNA reads as TGCGCCAGCAGCGACCGGGACAGGGGCTACGAGCAGTACTTC. As protein: CASSDRDRGYEQYF.

This clonotype was seen a few times. V and J are TRBV12-3 or TRBV12-4 and TRBJ1-3; D not certain. The CDR3 sequence is 14 residues long. V was clipped by 8 bases and J by 4 bases, with 15 bases between them. Here the CDR3 DNA reads TGTGCCAGCTCCCCACGGGCGGAGGGAAACACCATATATTTT. It yields the protein CASSPRAEGNTIYF.

This clonotype came up a few times. The J gene is TRBJ1-1, the V gene TRBV7-3, with D possibly matching TRBD1 (5 bases). The CDR3 runs to 15 residues. Germline V CDR1 and CDR2: SGHTA, FQGTGA. V lost 5 bases and J 1 base, leaving 14 bases between the germline ends. CDR3 sequence (DNA): TGTGCCAGCAGCCCACTTAACGGGGCGAACACTGAAGCTTTCTTT. It yields the protein CASSPLNGANTEAFF. The full variable domain, its missing parts supplied by reference TRBV7-3 and TRBJ1-1, is GAGVSQTPSNKVTEKGKYVELRCDPISGHTALYWYRQSLGQGPEFLIYFQGTGAADDSGLPNDRFFAVRPEGSVSTLKIQRTERGDSAVYLCASSPLNGANTEAFFGQGTRLTVV.

CDR3 region: CASSLWGKATDTQYF. The CDR3 DNA sequence: TGTGCCAGCAGCCTTTGGGGGAAGGCCACAGATACGCAGTATTTT. The J gene is TRBJ2-3, the V gene TRBV25-1, with D perhaps TRBD1 or TRBD2 (5 bases each). Trimming shortened V by 6 bases and J by 2 bases, and 15 bases separated the two germline ends. The CDR3 is 15 amino acids. Germline-derived CDR1 and CDR2 are MGHDK and SYGVNS.

For the CDR3, the DNA is TGTGCCAGCAGCTTCCGACTAGCGGGGGGCTACAATGAGCAGTTCTTC. This encodes CASSFRLAGGYNEQFF. This sequence joins TRBV5-5 and TRBJ2-1, with 13 bases identical to TRBD2. With 2 bases clipped from V and 3 bases from J, the junction kept 2 bases outside the gene matches. Germline CDR1 is SGHKS and CDR2 is YYEKEE (reference sequence). The CDR3 covers 16 residues.

This chain connects TRBV6-2 or TRBV6-3 to TRBJ2-7, with TRBD1 identical over 9 bases. CDR1 MNHEY and CDR2 SVGEGT come from the germline V gene. This CDR3 contains 14 residues. The V segment lost 6 bases and the J segment 4 bases; nucleotides outside the gene matches: 7. CDR3 DNA: TGTGCCAGCAGCCCCGGACAGGGGATATACGAGCAGTACTTC. Translating gives CASSPGQGIYEQYF.

In its sample, this clonotype was seen a few times. The V call is TRBV12-3 or TRBV12-4, the J call TRBJ2-7, with 7 bases lining up with TRBD1. The CDR3 totals 13 residues. V was clipped by 6 bases and J by 7 bases; unmatched bases: 9. This chain's CDR3 is CASSNRGSGEQYF. The CDR3 bases are TGTGCCAGCAGCAACAGGGGATCGGGGGAGCAGTACTTC.

This chain uses TRBV11-3 with TRBJ2-2; TRBD1 matches 7 bases. Losses at the gene ends were 1 base for V and 2 bases for J; bases not matched to a gene: 7. CDR3 length: 17 amino acids. In germline, CDR1 is SGHNT, CDR2 YENEEA. CDR3 sequence: CASSLGPRDRNTGELFF. The CDR3 DNA follows: TGTGCCAGCAGCTTAGGCCCCCGGGACAGAAACACCGGGGAGCTGTTTTTT.

The chain employs TRBV6-5 and TRBJ2-2; D remains unclear. Trimming shortened V by 0 bases and J by 0 bases, and 8 bases separated the two germline ends. There are 16 residues in the CDR3. Germline loops: CDR1 MNHEY, CDR2 SVGAGI. CDR3 sequence (DNA): TGTGCCAGCAGTTACTCGTTATTGTCGAACACCGGGGAGCTGTTTTTT. Its translation: CASSYSLLSNTGELFF.

This clonotype showed up just a few times. V is TRBV6-5 and J is TRBJ1-1; 9 nucleotides match TRBD1. The trim removed 5 bases at V and 6 bases at J, leaving 7 bases unmatched. This CDR3 is 14 amino acids long. Germline V gene data show CDR1 as MNHEY and CDR2 as SVGAGI. This CDR3 is CASSPHRDRAEAFF. The CDR3 coding sequence is TGTGCCAGCAGTCCTCACCGGGACAGGGCTGAAGCTTTCTTT.

This clonotype was seen only a few times. This chain joins TRBV7-6 and TRBJ2-2, with 9 bases matching TRBD2. This CDR3 is 17 amino acids long. V shed 0 bases and J 4 bases; nucleotides not matched to a gene: 6. Per the germline V gene, CDR1 is SGHVS and CDR2 is FNYEAQ. The CDR3 DNA reads as TGTGCCAGCAGCTTAGCGTGGCGGGGGGGCAGCACCGGGGAGCTGTTTTTT. Translating it yields CASSLAWRGGSTGELFF.

The V and J genes are TRBV5-1 and TRBJ1-1; D is uncertain. Trimming took 3 bases from V and 3 from J, leaving 15 bases between them. CDR1 SGHRS and CDR2 YFSETQ come from the germline V gene. The CDR3 covers 15 residues. This CDR3 reads CASSSPTSWDTEAFF. In DNA form, the CDR3 reads TGCGCCAGCAGCTCCCCGACCTCCTGGGACACTGAAGCTTTCTTT.

This clonotype appeared once. The genes are TRBV5-1 and TRBJ2-1; the match to TRBD1 covers 9 bases. Trimming removed 3 bases from V and 9 bases from J; junction bases left unmatched: 7. Germline loops: CDR1 SGHRS, CDR2 YFSETQ. The CDR3 runs to 14 residues. CDR3 DNA: TGCGCCAGCAGCTACAACAGGGGGCTCAGTGAGCAGTTCTTC. Encoded protein: CASSYNRGLSEQFF.

V usage is TRBV9 and J usage is TRBJ1-5; D gene ambiguous. This CDR3 is 15 amino acids long. Trimming took 0 bases from V and 2 from J, leaving 9 bases between them. CDR1 is SGDLS, CDR2 YYNGEE, per germline. This CDR3 reads CASSVDPQGNQPQHF. The CDR3 DNA is TGTGCCAGCAGCGTAGACCCCCAGGGCAATCAGCCCCAGCATTTT. Full variable domain (outside the CDR3, taken from reference TRBV9 and TRBJ1-5): DSGVTQTPKHLITATGQRVTLRCSPRSGDLSVYWYQQSLDQGLQFLIQYYNGEERAKGNILERFSAQQFPDLHSELNLSSLELGDSALYFCASSVDPQGNQPQHFGDGTRLSIL.

There are a few counts of this clonotype. The rearrangement joins TRBV28 to TRBJ1-6, with D possibly matching TRBD1 (6 bases). CDR1 is MDHEN and CDR2 is SYDVKM in the germline V gene. Trimming took 2 bases from V and 7 from J, leaving 12 bases between them. The CDR3 consists of 15 residues. The CDR3 nucleotides are TGTGCCAGCAGTTTACTTAGACAGGCGAATTCACCCCTCCACTTT. This gives the protein CASSLLRQANSPLHF.

Only a few counts were recorded for this clonotype. The V call is TRBV4-2, the J call TRBJ2-2, with D unclear. The germline V gene encodes CDR1 LGHNA and CDR2 YNFKEQ. The CDR3 sequence is 16 residues long. V was shortened by 4 bases and J by 1 base, with 13 bases between the two germline ends. The CDR3 nucleotides are TGTGCCAGCAGCCGAAGGACCACCGAGAACACCGGGGAGCTGTTTTTT. This sequence encodes CASSRRTTENTGELFF.

The J gene is TRBJ2-6, the V gene TRBV18; D uncertain. The ends were cut back, 2 bases at V and 0 bases at J, with 5 bases in the middle. Germline CDR1 and CDR2: KGHSH and LQKENI. CDR3 length: 15 amino acids. CDR3: CASSPSSSGANVLTF. CDR3 coding DNA: TGTGCCAGCTCACCATCTAGCTCTGGGGCCAACGTCCTGACTTTC.

This clonotype was found a few times. The chain recombines TRBV11-2 with TRBJ2-2; TRBD2 matches 8 bases. The ends lost 0 bases at V and 2 bases at J; junction bases unmatched: 8. The germline V gene has CDR1 SGHAT and CDR2 FQNNGV. The CDR3 spans 18 residues. CDR3 nucleotide sequence: TGTGCCAGCAGCTTAGATCCGGGAGGGACACCTAACACCGGGGAGCTGTTTTTT. This gives the protein CASSLDPGGTPNTGELFF.

The chain carries TRBV4-3 and TRBJ1-2; TRBD1 matches at 9 bases. J was trimmed by 6 bases and V by 1 base; bases with no gene match: 6. Germline CDR1 is LGHNA and CDR2 is YSLEER. The CDR3 is 15 residues long. CDR3 DNA: TGCGCCAGCAGCCAAGGGACAGGGGAGGGAAATGGCTACACCTTC. Translated, it gives CASSQGTGEGNGYTF.

V usage is TRBV28 and J usage is TRBJ1-2; D gene uncertain. CDR1 and CDR2 (germline): MDHEN, SYDVKM. V was shortened by 6 bases and J by 5 bases, with 10 bases between the two germline ends. This CDR3 has 12 residues. This CDR3 is CASSPLKYGYTF. In nucleotides, the CDR3 is TGTGCCAGCAGCCCCTTAAAATATGGCTACACCTTC.

This clonotype was detected a few times. The V call is TRBV7-9, the J call TRBJ2-1, with D maybe TRBD1 (6 bases). The CDR3 consists of 13 residues. The germline V gene encodes CDR1 SEHNR and CDR2 FQNEAQ (reference sequence). V lost 6 bases, J lost 5 bases, and 11 bases lay in between. The chain's CDR3 is CASRLQGHNEQFF. The CDR3 nucleotides are TGTGCCAGCAGGCTACAGGGCCACAATGAGCAGTTCTTC.